This TCR beta chain was identified in a study of CD8+ T cells in alopecia areata. Stated treatment: oral pan-JAK inhibitor, 5-10 mg twice daily. RNA was isolated and reverse transcribed to cDNA, the sequencing template. Sequencing used immunoSEQ multiplex PCR; TCRdb keeps in-frame clones, though not all of them. The sample has 150,000 to 200,000 clones; 50% to 75% are singletons. Material: CD4+ T cells sorted from blood, obtained at week 56, from a patient treated with tofacitinib. This TCR came from a human donor with alopecia areata.

CDR3: CASSDQGGVGSPLHF. CDR3 in DNA: TGTGCCAGCAGTGATCAGGGAGGGGTAGGATCACCCCTCCACTTT. The chain couples TRBV2 to TRBJ1-6, with a weak D call TRBD1 (5 bases). From germline, CDR1 is SNHLY and CDR2 FYNNEI. The CDR3 has 15 amino acids. Trimming shortened V by 3 bases and J by 10 bases, and 16 bases separated the two germline ends.